The 5 T cell receptor beta chains listed next were all sequenced from one sample in a study of brain T cells in children with intractable seizures. Profiled with immunoSEQ multiplex PCR; TCRdb holds only in-frame clones, not every one. This sample has some 41,000 clones, with about nine tenths found just once. This material consisted of peripheral blood, taken at surgery. These receptors originate from a girl aged 2 to 9 with tuberous sclerosis and intractable seizures.

The chain couples TRBV5-6 to TRBJ2-5; 7 bases fit TRBD1. The J segment lost 1 base and the V segment lost 3 bases, leaving 9 bases of the junction unmatched. CDR1 is SGHDT, CDR2 YYEEEE, per germline. The CDR3 covers 16 residues. The CDR3, as DNA: TGTGCCAGCAGCTCGGAAAACAGGGGCTTCCAAGAGACCCAGTACTTC. Protein product: CASSSENRGFQETQYF.

The J gene is TRBJ1-1, the V gene TRBV7-2; 7 positions match TRBD1. In germline, CDR1 is SGHTA, CDR2 FQGNSA. Germline trimming cut 8 bases from V and 0 bases from J; bases unmatched to any gene: 9. This CDR3 has 15 amino acids. In DNA form, the CDR3 reads TGTGCCAGCTGGACGCTCAGGGGGATGAACACTGAAGCTTTCTTT. As protein: CASWTLRGMNTEAFF.

This clone appeared once. V is TRBV4-1 and J is TRBJ1-1; 8 nucleotides match TRBD1. The CDR3 sequence is 15 residues long. CDR1 and CDR2 (germline): MGHRA, YSYEKL. Unmatched junction bases numbered 8, after V lost 4 bases and J lost 4 bases. The CDR3 loop reads CASSPRTGSGTEAFF. The CDR3 nucleotides are TGCGCCAGCAGCCCCCGGACAGGGTCGGGCACTGAAGCTTTCTTT.

The chain recombines TRBV5-4 with TRBJ1-1; unclear D gene. V was clipped by 4 bases and J by 0 bases, with 7 bases between them. Looked up from germline, CDR1 is SGHNT and CDR2 is YYREEE (reference sequence). CDR3 length equals 13 residues. The CDR3 is CASSRDMNTEAFF. CDR3 nucleotides: TGTGCCAGCAGCAGAGACATGAACACTGAAGCTTTCTTT.

The chain employs TRBV24-1 and TRBJ1-5, with 9 bases identical to TRBD1. Germline CDR1 reads KGHDR; CDR2 reads SFDVKD. V was pared by 2 bases and J by 0 bases, with 4 bases of the junction left unmatched. This CDR3 has 17 residues. Here the CDR3 DNA reads TGTGCCACCAGTGATTCCGGGACAGGGTATAGCAATCAGCCCCAGCATTTT. Its translation: CATSDSGTGYSNQPQHF.